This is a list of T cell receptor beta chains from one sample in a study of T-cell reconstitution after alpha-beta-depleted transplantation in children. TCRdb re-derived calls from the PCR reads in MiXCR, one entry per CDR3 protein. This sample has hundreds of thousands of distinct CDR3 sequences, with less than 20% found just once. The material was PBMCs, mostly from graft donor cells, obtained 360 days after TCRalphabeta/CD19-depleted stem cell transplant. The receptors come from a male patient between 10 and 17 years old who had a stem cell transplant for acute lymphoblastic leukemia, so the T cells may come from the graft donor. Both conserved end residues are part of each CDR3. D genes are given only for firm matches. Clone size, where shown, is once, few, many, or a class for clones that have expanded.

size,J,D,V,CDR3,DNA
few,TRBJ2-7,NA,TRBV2,CASRRTSTSYEQYF,TGTGCCAGTCGACGGACGAGTACCTCCTACGAGCAGTACTTC
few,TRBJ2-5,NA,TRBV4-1,CASSQGGFWQETQYF,TGCGCCAGCAGCCAAGGGGGGTTCTGGCAAGAGACCCAGTACTTC
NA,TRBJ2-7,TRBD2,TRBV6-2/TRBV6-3,CASSYSNDGRPPYEQYF,TGTGCCAGCAGTTACTCGAATGACGGGAGGCCCCCCTACGAGCAGTACTTC
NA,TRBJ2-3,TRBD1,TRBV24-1,CATSDLHGGTGGNTQYF,TGTGCCACCAGTGATTTGCACGGAGGGACAGGGGGAAATACGCAGTATTTT
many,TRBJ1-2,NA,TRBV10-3,CATLWGYGYTF,TGTGCCACCCTATGGGGTTACGGCTACACCTTC
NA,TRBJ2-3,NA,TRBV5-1,CASSLEQNTDTQYF,TGCGCCAGCAGCTTGGAACAGAACACAGATACGCAGTATTTT
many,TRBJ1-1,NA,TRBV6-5,CASSYSRGNTEAFF,TGTGCCAGCAGTTACTCGAGAGGGAACACTGAAGCTTTCTTT
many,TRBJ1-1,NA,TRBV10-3,CAIRSAENTEAFF,TGTGCCATCAGGTCCGCGGAGAACACTGAAGCTTTCTTT
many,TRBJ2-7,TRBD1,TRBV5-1,CASSPWTGGSYEQYF,TGCGCCAGCAGCCCCTGGACAGGGGGTTCCTACGAGCAGTACTTC
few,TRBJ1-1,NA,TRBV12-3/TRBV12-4,CASSLLPLEEAFF,TGTGCCAGCAGCCTACTCCCCCTTGAGGAAGCTTTCTTT
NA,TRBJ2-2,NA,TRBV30,CAWDRHLWTVTGELFF,TGTGCCTGGGATCGACATCTTTGGACGGTCACCGGGGAGCTGTTTTTT
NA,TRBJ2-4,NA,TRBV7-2,CASSLFQFENIQYF,TGTGCCAGCAGCTTATTTCAGTTTGAAAACATTCAGTACTTC
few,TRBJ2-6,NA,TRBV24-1,CATSPGGSGANVLTF,TGTGCCACCAGTCCTGGAGGCTCTGGGGCCAACGTCCTGACTTTC
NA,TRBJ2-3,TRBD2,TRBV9,CASSGLAGGPPDTQYF,TGTGCCAGCAGCGGCCTAGCGGGAGGGCCCCCAGATACGCAGTATTTT
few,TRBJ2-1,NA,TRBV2,CASRTGVEQFF,TGTGCCAGCAGGACGGGGGTCGAGCAGTTCTTC
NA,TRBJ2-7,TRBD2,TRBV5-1,CASSYRAGYISSYEQYF,TGCGCCAGCAGTTATCGAGCGGGATACATCAGCTCCTACGAGCAGTACTTC
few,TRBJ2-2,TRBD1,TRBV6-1,CASRGQRTGELFF,TGTGCCAGCAGGGGACAGCGGACCGGGGAGCTGTTTTTT
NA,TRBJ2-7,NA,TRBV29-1,CSGRDISTYEQYF,TGCAGCGGCCGGGACATTTCAACCTACGAGCAGTACTTC
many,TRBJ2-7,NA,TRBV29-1,CSATLVPQDEQYF,TGCAGCGCAACCCTGGTGCCCCAGGACGAGCAGTACTTC
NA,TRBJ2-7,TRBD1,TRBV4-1,CASSQVTGVSYEQYF,TGCGCCAGCAGCCAAGTGACAGGGGTCTCCTACGAGCAGTACTTC
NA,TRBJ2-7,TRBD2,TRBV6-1,CASRAGTSGSYEQYF,TGTGCCAGCAGAGCCGGGACTAGCGGGAGCTACGAGCAGTACTTC
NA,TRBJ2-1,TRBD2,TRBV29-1,CSVWEGGYNEQFF,TGCAGCGTGTGGGAGGGCGGCTACAATGAGCAGTTCTTC
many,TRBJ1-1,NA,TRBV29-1,CSAEQGFTEAFF,TGCAGCGCAGAACAGGGTTTCACTGAAGCTTTCTTT
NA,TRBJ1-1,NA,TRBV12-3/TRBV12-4,CASSLTGWVRAFF,TGTGCCAGCAGTTTAACCGGGTGGGTAAGAGCTTTCTTT
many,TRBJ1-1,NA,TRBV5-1,CASSLGTGYTEAFF,TGCGCCAGCAGCTTGGGTACGGGCTACACTGAAGCTTTCTTT
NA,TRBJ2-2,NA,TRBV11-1,CASSFHLPLTLSTGELFF,TGTGCCAGCAGCTTTCACCTACCGCTTACCTTGAGCACCGGGGAGCTGTTTTTT
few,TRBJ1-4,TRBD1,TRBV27,CASSQSGTGNEKLFF,TGTGCCAGCAGTCAGTCCGGGACAGGGAATGAAAAACTGTTTTTT
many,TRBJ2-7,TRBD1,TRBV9,CASSVGSGTVLYEQYF,TGTGCCAGCAGCGTAGGATCCGGGACAGTGCTCTACGAGCAGTACTTC
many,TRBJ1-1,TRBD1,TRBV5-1,CASGQGNTEAFF,TGCGCCAGCGGACAGGGGAACACTGAAGCTTTCTTT
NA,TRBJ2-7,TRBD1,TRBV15,CATSAGTGDYDEQYF,TGTGCCACCAGCGCCGGGACAGGGGATTACGACGAGCAGTACTTC
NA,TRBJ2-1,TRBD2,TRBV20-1,CSARVRTSGNEQFF,TGCAGTGCTAGAGTACGGACTAGCGGGAATGAGCAGTTCTTC
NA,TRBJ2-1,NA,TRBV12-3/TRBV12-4,CATTPGDNEQFF,TGTGCCACCACCCCGGGGGACAATGAGCAGTTCTTC
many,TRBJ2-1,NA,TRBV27,CASSSVGSYNEQFF,TGTGCCAGCAGTTCGGTAGGCTCCTACAATGAGCAGTTCTTC
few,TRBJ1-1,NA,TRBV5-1,CASSLGYRGTEAFF,TGCGCCAGCAGCTTAGGTTACCGAGGCACTGAAGCTTTCTTT
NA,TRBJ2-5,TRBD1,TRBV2,CASSESETGVETQYF,TGTGCCAGCAGTGAATCCGAGACAGGGGTGGAGACCCAGTACTTC
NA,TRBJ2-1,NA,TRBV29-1,CSGVSGLGRGGERSNEQFF,TGCAGCGGGGTTTCGGGATTGGGTAGAGGCGGGGAGAGGAGCAATGAGCAGTTCTTC
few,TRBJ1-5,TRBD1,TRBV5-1,CASSATGELYQPQHF,TGCGCCAGCAGCGCGACAGGGGAATTATACCAGCCCCAGCATTTT
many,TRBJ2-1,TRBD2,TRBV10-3,CAISESMRASGSYNEQFF,TGTGCCATCAGTGAGTCTATGAGGGCTAGCGGGAGTTACAATGAGCAGTTCTTC
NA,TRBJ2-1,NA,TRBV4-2,CASSQVPGMGVAKNIQFF,TGTGCCAGCAGCCAAGTACCGGGCATGGGGGTTGCCAAAAACATTCAGTTCTTC
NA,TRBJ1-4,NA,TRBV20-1,CSASPGTTNEKLFF,TGCAGTGCTAGTCCTGGAACAACTAATGAAAAACTGTTTTTT
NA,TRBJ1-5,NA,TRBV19,CASVNGGAGNQPQHF,TGTGCCAGTGTCAACGGGGGGGCCGGCAATCAGCCCCAGCATTTT
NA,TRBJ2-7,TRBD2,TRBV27,CASSSKTSGLTYEQYF,TGTGCCAGCAGTTCTAAGACTAGCGGCCTAACCTACGAGCAGTACTTC
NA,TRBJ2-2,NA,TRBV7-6,CASSAVSHTTGELFF,TGTGCCAGCAGCGCCGTCTCGCACACCACCGGGGAGCTGTTTTTT
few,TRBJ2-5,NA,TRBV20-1,CSASGGGETQYF,TGCAGTGCTTCCGGGGGTGGAGAGACCCAGTACTTC
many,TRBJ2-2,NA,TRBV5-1,CASSLYVGVGELFF,TGCGCCAGCAGCCTCTACGTCGGGGTTGGGGAGCTGTTTTTT
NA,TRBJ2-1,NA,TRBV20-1,CSARVRDAGTLTGETYNEQFF,TGCAGTGCTAGAGTAAGGGACGCCGGGACACTTACGGGCGAGACCTACAATGAGCAGTTCTTC
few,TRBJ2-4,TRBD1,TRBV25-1,CASSDRDRGPTELPKNIQYF,TGTGCCAGCAGTGACCGGGACAGGGGTCCCACCGAGCTTCCCAAAAACATTCAGTACTTC
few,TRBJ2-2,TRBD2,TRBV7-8,CASSLALLAVNTGELFF,TGTGCCAGCAGCTTAGCGTTGCTAGCGGTAAACACCGGGGAGCTGTTTTTT
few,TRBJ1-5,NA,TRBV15,CATSRVEGDSNQPQHF,TGTGCCACCAGCAGAGTGGAAGGGGATAGCAATCAGCCCCAGCATTTT
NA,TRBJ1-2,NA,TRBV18,CASSPPGGSGYTF,TGTGCCAGCTCACCACCAGGAGGGAGCGGCTACACCTTC
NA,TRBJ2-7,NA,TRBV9,CASSEAGQPSYEQYF,TGTGCCAGCAGCGAGGCCGGACAGCCTTCCTACGAGCAGTACTTC
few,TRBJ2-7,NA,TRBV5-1,CASSYLTLTYEQYF,TGCGCCAGCAGCTACCTGACTCTTACCTACGAGCAGTACTTC